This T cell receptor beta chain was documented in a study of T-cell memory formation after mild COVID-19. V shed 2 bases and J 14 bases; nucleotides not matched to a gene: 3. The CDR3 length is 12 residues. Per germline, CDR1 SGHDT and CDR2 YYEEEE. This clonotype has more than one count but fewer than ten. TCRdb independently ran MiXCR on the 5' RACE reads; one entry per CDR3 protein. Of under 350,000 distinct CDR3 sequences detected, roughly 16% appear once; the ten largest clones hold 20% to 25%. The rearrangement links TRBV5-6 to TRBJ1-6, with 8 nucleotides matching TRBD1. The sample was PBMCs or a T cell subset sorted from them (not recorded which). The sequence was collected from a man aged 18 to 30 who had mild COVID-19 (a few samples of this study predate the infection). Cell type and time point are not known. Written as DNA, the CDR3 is TGTGCCAGCAGCTTCGGGACAGGCACCCTCCACTTT. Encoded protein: CASSFGTGTLHF.